The entry that follows covers one T cell receptor beta chain sequence. This record belongs to a study of blood T cell repertoires in COVID-19. About the study: T cells, B-cell-depleted T cells, or PBMCs supplied cDNA or gDNA.

Assay used: immunoSEQ multiplex PCR; TCRdb lists only in-frame clones, some missing. The table includes 200,000 to 250,000 clones, 75% to 85% detected once. Germline loops: CDR1 LNHDA, CDR2 SQIVND (reference sequence). The CDR3 runs 17 residues. V gave up 5 bases and J gave up 0 bases; unmatched junction bases: 5. Sequencing was performed on peripheral blood. The source is a human donor in a cohort sampled during active COVID-19. The rearrangement joins TRBV19 to TRBJ2-6; 9 bases agree with TRBD1. The CDR3 loop reads CASSPRDRASGANVLTF. The CDR3 coding sequence is TGTGCCAGTAGTCCCCGGGACAGGGCCTCTGGGGCCAACGTCCTGACTTTC.